This T cell receptor (beta chain) was sequenced for a study of T-cell reconstitution after alpha-beta-depleted transplantation in children. General observations from the study: Elevated TCRbeta diversity at day 60 was traced, in some patients, to surviving recipient T cells and thymic progenitors. Reports say that about two months after transplant, the alpha-beta T cells came out of several hundred graft clones that had expanded. It was newly produced T cells that mostly accounted for T-cell counts and diversity one year after transplant.

This CDR3 region has 15 residues. A library of TCRbeta sequences, prepared with unique molecular identifiers, was generated. A single record per CDR3 protein comes from TCRdb applying MiXCR to the PCR reads. The sample consists of some 600,000 distinct CDR3 sequences, 13% of them appearing once. This clonotype was seen a handful of times. Its target is unknown. The specimen comprised PBMCs, mostly from graft donor cells, sampled 360 days after TCRalphabeta/CD19-depleted stem cell transplant. This receptor was obtained from a male patient between 10 and 17 years old who had a stem cell transplant for acute myeloid leukemia, so the T cells may come from the graft donor. The chain uses TRBV21-1 and TRBJ2-7. TRBV21-1 is a recognized pseudogene. The CDR3 DNA sequence: TGTGCCAGCAGCAAAGGGCCAGGACCGTCCTACGAGCAGTACTTC. Protein: CASSKGPGPSYEQYF.